Below are 31 T cell receptor beta chains sequenced from a single sample in a study of blood T cell repertoires in COVID-19. Using immunoSEQ multiplex PCR, the repertoire was profiled, and TCRdb retains in-frame clones only, with some absent. The sample includes around 64,000 clones, 86% of them seen just once. Sequenced material: peripheral blood. Source of these receptors: a man younger than 40 with acute or convalescent COVID-19.

The table lists this clone with a few counts. The J gene is TRBJ1-5, the V gene TRBV19; D not certain. The CDR3 runs 16 residues. Germline CDR1 and CDR2: LNHDA and SQIVND (reference sequence). V was clipped by 4 bases and J by 0 bases, with 13 bases between them. The CDR3 DNA follows: TGTGCCAGTAGTAGGGCCGGGAGGACTAGCAATCAGCCCCAGCATTTT. Residues: CASSRAGRTSNQPQHF.

The chain carries TRBV3-1 (or the pseudogene TRBV3-2) and TRBJ1-2; 10 bases fit TRBD1. Unmatched junction bases numbered 10, after V lost 5 bases and J lost 4 bases. Germline assignment: CDR1 LGHDT and CDR2 YNNKEL (reference sequence). The CDR3 has 16 residues. CDR3 region: CASSTSGTGVSYGYTF. As DNA, the CDR3 is TGTGCCAGCAGCACCTCCGGGACAGGGGTCTCCTATGGCTACACCTTC.

The gene calls are TRBV6-5 and TRBJ1-6, with 7 bases matching TRBD1. In germline, CDR1 is MNHEY, CDR2 SVGAGI. Trimming cost V 4 bases and J 7 bases; bases outside gene matches: 7. This CDR3 spans 15 amino acids. Written as DNA, the CDR3 is TGTGCCAGCAGTTCCTACAGGGGTGCCAATTCACCCCTCCACTTT. Amino acid sequence: CASSSYRGANSPLHF.

This clone occurred once. The chain has TRBV7-8 and TRBJ1-4; D unclear. V lost 0 bases and J lost 10, with 12 bases in between. Germline V gene data show CDR1 as SGHVS and CDR2 as FQNEAQ. The CDR3 is made up of 14 amino acids. For the CDR3, the DNA is TGTGCCAGCAGCTTAGCTCAGGCAGCGGGAAAACTGTTTTTT. Translated, it gives CASSLAQAAGKLFF.

J is TRBJ1-2 and V is TRBV9, with D perhaps TRBD1 (5 bases). Looked up from germline, CDR1 is SGDLS and CDR2 is YYNGEE. This CDR3 contains 12 residues. V was cut by 3 bases and J by 7 bases, with 10 bases left in between. The CDR3, as DNA: TGTGCCAGCAGCGCGACAGTGACTGGCTACACCTTC. As protein: CASSATVTGYTF.

The chain is built from TRBV2 and TRBJ1-5; D unresolved. This CDR3 has 13 amino acids. The V gene lost 7 bases and the J gene lost 3 bases, with 10 bases spanning the gap. CDR1 and CDR2 from the germline V gene are SNHLY and FYNNEI. The CDR3 here is CASNQEFNQPQHF. Written as DNA, the CDR3 is TGTGCCAGCAACCAGGAATTCAATCAGCCCCAGCATTTT. The full variable domain, with the rest looked up from reference TRBV2 and TRBJ1-5, is EPEVTQTPSHQVTQMGQEVILRCVPISNHLYFYWYRQILGQKVEFLVSFYNNEISEKSEIFDDQFSVERPDGSNFTLKIRSTKLEDSAMYFCASNQEFNQPQHFGDGTRLSIL.

The chain has TRBV9 and TRBJ2-7; perhaps TRBD2 as D (6 bases). CDR1 and CDR2 (germline): SGDLS, YYNGEE. Trimming took 0 bases from V and 3 from J, leaving 10 bases between them. This CDR3 has 14 amino acids. The chain's CDR3 is CASSVAEGGYEQYF. CDR3 nucleotide sequence: TGTGCCAGCAGCGTAGCGGAGGGAGGCTACGAGCAGTACTTC.

The V gene is TRBV5-4, the J gene TRBJ1-2, with D unresolved. The CDR3 is 13 amino acids. V lost 1 base, J lost 2 bases, and 6 bases lay in between. CDR1 and CDR2 from the germline V gene are SGHNT and YYREEE (reference sequence). This chain's CDR3 is CASSLNGNYGYTF. CDR3 in DNA: TGTGCCAGCAGCTTGAACGGGAACTATGGCTACACCTTC.

The rearrangement joins TRBV6-1 to TRBJ1-2, with 8 bases that match TRBD1. The length of the CDR3 is 17 residues. Per the germline V gene, CDR1 is MNHNS and CDR2 is SASEGT. With V trimmed by 2 bases and J by 2 bases, 10 bases remained unmatched. Here the CDR3 DNA reads TGTGCCAGCAGTGAAAGTCTTGGACAGGGCTACAACTATGGCTACACCTTC. This codes for CASSESLGQGYNYGYTF.

This chain connects TRBV27 to TRBJ2-7; the match to TRBD1 covers 10 bases. Germline lookup yields CDR1 MNHEY and CDR2 SMNVEV (reference sequence). The V segment lost 8 bases and the J segment 0 bases; nucleotides outside the gene matches: 4. This CDR3 contains 14 residues. CDR3 amino acids: CASSRTGGSYEQYF. CDR3 DNA sequence: TGTGCCAGCTCCAGGACAGGGGGCTCCTACGAGCAGTACTTC.

V usage is TRBV29-1 and J usage is TRBJ1-3; D gene ambiguous. The V gene lost 3 bases and the J gene lost 0 bases, with 12 bases spanning the gap. Germline V gene sequence: CDR1 SQVTM, CDR2 ANQGSEA. The CDR3 is 15 amino acids. This chain's CDR3 is CSVESLSNSGNTIYF. The CDR3 DNA is TGCAGCGTTGAGTCCCTCTCTAACTCTGGAAACACCATATATTTT.

The chain employs TRBV11-2 and TRBJ1-5, with unresolved D. V lost 5 bases and J 4 bases, leaving 9 bases between the germline ends. The germline CDR1 and CDR2 sequences are SGHAT and FQNNGV. The CDR3 length is 13 residues. The CDR3 nucleotides read TGTGCCAGCAGCCCTACAGAGAATCAGCCCCAGCATTTT. This codes for CASSPTENQPQHF. The full variable domain, its missing parts supplied by reference TRBV11-2 and TRBJ1-5, is EAGVAQSPRYKIIEKRQSVAFWCNPISGHATLYWYQQILGQGPKLLIQFQNNGVVDDSQLPKDRFSAERLKGVDSTLKIQPAKLEDSAVYLCASSPTENQPQHFGDGTRLSIL.

The rearrangement links TRBV5-4 to TRBJ2-6; D remains unclear. The ends were cut back, 0 bases at V and 4 bases at J, with 8 bases in the middle. The CDR3 length is 15 residues. Germline CDR1 SGHNT, CDR2 YYREEE (reference sequence). The CDR3 sequence: CASSLASPGANVLTF. DNA of the CDR3: TGTGCCAGCAGCTTGGCTTCTCCGGGGGCCAACGTCCTGACTTTC.

The genes are TRBV6-5 and TRBJ2-2, with D perhaps TRBD1 (6 bases). The CDR3 is 14 residues long. Deletions cut 7 bases from V and 0 bases from J, with 9 bases between. The germline gives CDR1 MNHEY, CDR2 SVGAGI. Here the CDR3 reads CASIQGTNTGELFF. The CDR3 DNA follows: TGTGCCAGCATACAGGGAACGAACACCGGGGAGCTGTTTTTT.

The V gene is TRBV3-1 (or the pseudogene TRBV3-2), the J gene TRBJ2-7; D possibly corresponds to TRBD2 (5 bases). The germline gives CDR1 LGHDT, CDR2 YNNKEL (reference sequence). This CDR3 is 14 amino acids long. Trimming shortened V by 7 bases and J by 2 bases, and 15 bases separated the two germline ends. The DNA for the CDR3 is TGTGCCAGCACCCTAGGACTGGGTCCCTACGAGCAGTACTTC. Amino acid sequence: CASTLGLGPYEQYF.

This chain connects TRBV3-1 (or the pseudogene TRBV3-2) to TRBJ1-1, with unresolved D. Germline values: CDR1 LGHDT, CDR2 YNNKEL (reference sequence). The V gene lost 4 bases and the J gene lost 1 base, with 10 bases spanning the gap. The CDR3 is 14 amino acids. The CDR3 DNA reads as TGTGCCAGCAGCCTACTAACGGGGAACACTGAAGCTTTCTTT. Translated, it gives CASSLLTGNTEAFF.

The chain links TRBV3-1 (or the pseudogene TRBV3-2) to TRBJ2-2, with no clear D. CDR1 is LGHDT and CDR2 is YNNKEL in the germline V gene (reference sequence). The CDR3 has 11 residues. Between the trimmed V and J ends, which lost 8 bases and 5 bases, there was a span of 6 bases. The CDR3 loop reads CASGPTGELFF. The CDR3 nucleotides read TGTGCCAGCGGCCCAACCGGGGAGCTGTTTTTT.

The CDR3 DNA sequence: TGTGCCACCAGTGACTCCGGGACAGGGGCAACAGATACGCAGTATTTT. Residues: CATSDSGTGATDTQYF. This chain uses TRBV24-1 with TRBJ2-3, with TRBD1 matching over 10 bases. Germline CDR1 reads KGHDR; CDR2 reads SFDVKD. The V and J ends lost 4 bases and 3 bases, in that order; junction bases with no gene match: 6. The CDR3 covers 16 residues.

The V and J genes are TRBV2 and TRBJ1-1; no definite D call. Germline CDR1 is SNHLY and CDR2 is FYNNEI. The CDR3 contains 14 residues. Trimming left V 6 bases short and J 5 bases short, with 16 bases between. The CDR3 protein is CASSRRVSATEAFF. CDR3 DNA sequence: TGTGCCAGCAGCCGCCGGGTATCAGCTACTGAAGCTTTCTTT. Supplemented by reference TRBV2 and TRBJ1-1, the full variable domain reads EPEVTQTPSHQVTQMGQEVILRCVPISNHLYFYWYRQILGQKVEFLVSFYNNEISEKSEIFDDQFSVERPDGSNFTLKIRSTKLEDSAMYFCASSRRVSATEAFFGQGTRLTVV.

This chain joins TRBV11-3 and TRBJ2-1; 9 bases are a match to TRBD1. The CDR3 totals 13 residues. V shed 2 bases, J shed 14 bases, and the junction held 7 bases outside the gene matches. Germline CDR1 reads SGHNT; CDR2 reads YENEEA. This CDR3 is CASSLKTGGQKFF. DNA for the CDR3: TGTGCCAGCAGCTTAAAAACAGGGGGCCAAAAGTTCTTC.

V is TRBV2 and J is TRBJ2-3; 8 bases map to TRBD1. Per germline, CDR1 SNHLY and CDR2 FYNNEI. Trimming took 6 bases from V and 3 from J; bases not matched to a gene: 11. CDR3 size: 16 residues. In DNA, the CDR3 is TGTGCCAGCAGCCCCATCCGGGACAGGAAAACAGATACGCAGTATTTT. Protein product: CASSPIRDRKTDTQYF.

The chain carries TRBV6-2 or TRBV6-3 and TRBJ2-7; 7 nucleotides line up with TRBD1. V lost 4 bases, J lost 4 bases, and 10 bases stayed unmatched. Germline CDR1 and CDR2: MNHEY and SVGEGT. CDR3 length: 15 residues. The DNA of the CDR3 is TGTGCCAGCAGTTTAAGGATGAGGGGGCGGTACGAGCAGTACTTC. It yields the protein CASSLRMRGRYEQYF.

This chain joins TRBV19 and TRBJ1-3; D possibly corresponds to TRBD1 (6 bases). V was clipped by 6 bases and J by 4 bases, with 19 bases between them. Germline V CDR1 and CDR2: LNHDA, SQIVND (reference sequence). The CDR3 totals 16 residues. CDR3 amino acids: CASSPKGGANGNTIYF. In DNA form, the CDR3 reads TGTGCCAGTAGCCCTAAAGGGGGGGCTAACGGAAACACCATATATTTT.

This clone has just one count. This CDR3 is also generated by other DNA sequences in the sample. The chain links TRBV6-5 to TRBJ2-7, with 8 bases fitting TRBD2. The CDR3 contains 15 residues. Trimming cost V 6 bases and J 4 bases; bases outside gene matches: 11. Looked up from germline, CDR1 is MNHEY and CDR2 is SVGAGI. The CDR3 sequence is CASRRGAGGGYEQYF. CDR3 coding DNA: TGTGCCAGCAGACGGGGGGCGGGGGGCGGTTACGAGCAGTACTTC.

CDR3 sequence reads: CASSLGGEKLFF. The CDR3 DNA reads as TGTGCCAGCAGCTTGGGAGGTGAAAAACTGTTTTTT. This chain links TRBV13 with TRBJ1-4; unclear D gene. V gave up 3 bases and J gave up 7 bases, with 6 bases separating them. The CDR3 has 12 residues. Germline loops: CDR1 PRHDT, CDR2 FYEKMQ (reference sequence).

V and J are TRBV5-1 and TRBJ1-1, with 8 bases fitting TRBD1. The CDR3 runs 15 residues. CDR1 and CDR2 from the germline V gene are SGHRS and YFSETQ. V was clipped by 0 bases and J by 0 bases; unmatched bases: 1. Here the CDR3 DNA reads TGCGCCAGCAGCTTGGGACAGGGGATGAACACTGAAGCTTTCTTT. Amino acid sequence: CASSLGQGMNTEAFF.

The chain is built from TRBV7-6 and TRBJ2-7, with 15 bases identical to TRBD2. CDR3 length equals 15 residues. Germline V gene lookup returns CDR1 SGHVS and CDR2 FNYEAQ. The trim removed 7 bases at V and 7 bases at J, leaving 8 bases unmatched. DNA of the CDR3: TGTGCCAGCAAAGGGACTAGCGGGAGGCAGGGAGAGCAGTACTTC. Translation gives CASKGTSGRQGEQYF.

The chain links TRBV5-4 to TRBJ2-5; 10 bases map to TRBD2. Germline V lookup: CDR1 SGHNT, CDR2 YYREEE (reference sequence). The trim removed 5 bases at V and 2 bases at J, leaving 0 bases unmatched. The CDR3 loop spans 13 amino acids. CDR3 nucleotides: TGTGCCAGCAGTAGCGGGGGGCAAGAGACCCAGTACTTC. Translated: CASSSGGQETQYF.

This chain links TRBV5-1 with TRBJ1-2; possible D gene TRBD1, 5 bases. Germline V gene data show CDR1 as SGHRS and CDR2 as YFSETQ. This CDR3 comprises 16 residues. V was cut by 2 bases and J by 0 bases, with 14 bases left in between. The DNA for the CDR3 is TGCGCCAGCAGCTTTACCTCGACAGTTTCTAACTATGGCTACACCTTC. Amino acids: CASSFTSTVSNYGYTF.

The rearrangement uses TRBV6-6 and TRBJ1-2; 8 positions agree with TRBD1. Germline V gene lookup returns CDR1 MNHNY and CDR2 SVGAGI (reference sequence). With 6 bases clipped from V and 4 bases from J, the junction kept 16 bases outside the gene matches. The CDR3 covers 17 residues. The CDR3 is CASSRSPSDRALYGYTF. CDR3 coding DNA: TGTGCCAGCAGCCGATCCCCCTCGGACAGGGCACTCTATGGCTACACCTTC.

This sequence joins TRBV27 and TRBJ2-5; D possibly corresponds to TRBD2 (7 bases). Germline V gives CDR1 MNHEY, CDR2 SMNVEV (reference sequence). Trimming removed 2 bases at V and 6 bases at J, with 16 bases between. This CDR3 is 15 amino acids long. In DNA, the CDR3 is TGTGCCAGCAGTTTAAAGGGGGGGGGCCCAAAGACCCAGTACTTC. It codes for CASSLKGGGPKTQYF.